A selection of T cell receptor beta chains follows, all from one sample in a study of control samples from healthy donors and cancer patients. The protocol was immunoSEQ multiplex PCR, while the TCRdb copy is restricted to in-frame clones and leaves out a portion. Found here are fewer than 70,000 clones, approximately 94% of them singletons; the top ten hold roughly 4%. The specimen sequenced was blood. Source of these receptors: a man between 25 and 39 years old in good health. Each CDR3 is given with its conserved first and last residue. Each record gives: J gene, D gene, V gene, clone size, CDR3 DNA, CDR3 protein. D genes are given only for firm matches. Clone size is stated in some rows and not others, as once, few, many or a class when expanded.

j_call: TRBJ1-1
d_call: NA
v_call: TRBV24-1
clone_size: NA
cdr3_nt: TGTGCCACCAGTGATTTCCGGGGGGAAGCTTTCTTT
cdr3_aa: CATSDFRGEAFF

j_call: TRBJ2-7
d_call: NA
v_call: TRBV4-1
clone_size: NA
cdr3_nt: TGCGCCAGCAGCCAAGACCCGTGGGGGTCCTACGAGCAGTACTTC
cdr3_aa: CASSQDPWGSYEQYF

j_call: TRBJ2-1
d_call: NA
v_call: TRBV11-3
clone_size: NA
cdr3_nt: TGTGCCAGCAGCTTAGTTTACAATGAGCAGTTCTTC
cdr3_aa: CASSLVYNEQFF

j_call: TRBJ1-2
d_call: TRBD1
v_call: TRBV6-1
clone_size: few
cdr3_nt: TGTGCCAGCAGTGAAGCGGCTGCAGGGGGCGCCTATGGCTACACCTTC
cdr3_aa: CASSEAAAGGAYGYTF

j_call: TRBJ2-2
d_call: TRBD1
v_call: TRBV19
clone_size: NA
cdr3_nt: TGTGCCAGTAGCTCGACAGGGAACGCCGGGGAGCTGTTTTTT
cdr3_aa: CASSSTGNAGELFF

j_call: TRBJ1-5
d_call: NA
v_call: TRBV19
clone_size: once
cdr3_nt: TGTGCCAGTAGTATGGGCAGGGTAGGAGGAAGTCAGCCCCAGCATTTT
cdr3_aa: CASSMGRVGGSQPQHF

j_call: TRBJ1-5
d_call: NA
v_call: TRBV24-1
clone_size: few
cdr3_nt: TGTGCCACGGAAGAGGGGTGGTTGAGGCCCCAGCATTTT
cdr3_aa: CATEEGWLRPQHF

j_call: TRBJ1-3
d_call: TRBD1
v_call: TRBV6-5
clone_size: NA
cdr3_nt: TGTGCCACCCGTGCAGGGGGGGCAGGAAACACCATATATTTT
cdr3_aa: CATRAGGAGNTIYF

j_call: TRBJ2-2
d_call: TRBD1
v_call: TRBV19
clone_size: NA
cdr3_nt: TGTGCCAGTCACTCCTCAAACAGGGGGCAAATGCTGTTTTTT
cdr3_aa: CASHSSNRGQMLFF

j_call: TRBJ1-2
d_call: NA
v_call: TRBV4-3
clone_size: once
cdr3_nt: TGCGCCAGCAGCCAGAGAGGCACGATGCATGGCTACACCTTC
cdr3_aa: CASSQRGTMHGYTF

j_call: TRBJ2-3
d_call: TRBD2
v_call: TRBV7-9
clone_size: NA
cdr3_nt: TGTGCCAGCAGCTTCGGTGGGAGGGAAAGCACAGATACGCAGTATTTT
cdr3_aa: CASSFGGRESTDTQYF

j_call: TRBJ2-1
d_call: TRBD2
v_call: TRBV6-4
clone_size: NA
cdr3_nt: TGTGCCAGCAGTGACCTTGGCGGGGGTTACTACAATGAGCAGTTCTTC
cdr3_aa: CASSDLGGGYYNEQFF

j_call: TRBJ2-5
d_call: NA
v_call: TRBV5-1
clone_size: NA
cdr3_nt: TGCGCCAGCAGCGTGACAGGGGCGGGGGGAATGGAGACCCAGTACTTC
cdr3_aa: CASSVTGAGGMETQYF

j_call: TRBJ2-5
d_call: TRBD2
v_call: TRBV10-2
clone_size: NA
cdr3_nt: TGCGCCAGCAGCCCCCGCGAACTAGCGGTTCAAGAGACCCAGTACTTC
cdr3_aa: CASSPRELAVQETQYF

j_call: TRBJ2-7
d_call: TRBD1
v_call: TRBV30
clone_size: NA
cdr3_nt: TGTGCCTGGAGAAGACAGGGTCCTTCCTACGAGCAGTACTTC
cdr3_aa: CAWRRQGPSYEQYF

j_call: TRBJ2-3
d_call: TRBD2
v_call: TRBV9
clone_size: NA
cdr3_nt: TGTGCCAGCAGCGCAACTAGCGGGGCTACAGATACGCAGTATTTT
cdr3_aa: CASSATSGATDTQYF

j_call: TRBJ1-1
d_call: NA
v_call: TRBV6-2/TRBV6-3
clone_size: NA
cdr3_nt: TGTGCCAGCAGTCCAGATCTGGGCCCTAACACTGAAGCTTTCTTT
cdr3_aa: CASSPDLGPNTEAFF

j_call: TRBJ1-5
d_call: NA
v_call: TRBV23-1
clone_size: NA
cdr3_nt: TGCGCCAGCAGTCAATCGGCAAGGGGCAATCAGCCCCAGCATTTT
cdr3_aa: CASSQSARGNQPQHF

j_call: TRBJ1-3
d_call: NA
v_call: TRBV30
clone_size: NA
cdr3_nt: TGTGCCTGTCGACTCTCTGGAAACACCATATATTTT
cdr3_aa: CACRLSGNTIYF

j_call: TRBJ2-7
d_call: NA
v_call: TRBV4-1
clone_size: NA
cdr3_nt: TGCGCCCGCAGCCCTCGGGGGGCTGGGTCTGAGGAGCAGTACTTC
cdr3_aa: CARSPRGAGSEEQYF

j_call: TRBJ2-7
d_call: NA
v_call: TRBV5-5
clone_size: NA
cdr3_nt: TGTGCCAGCAGCTATGGGGGCACCTCCTACGAGCAGTACTTC
cdr3_aa: CASSYGGTSYEQYF

j_call: TRBJ1-1
d_call: NA
v_call: TRBV6-5
clone_size: NA
cdr3_nt: TGTGCCAGCAGGAGGCCCACGGGATGGAACACTGAAGCTTTCTTT
cdr3_aa: CASRRPTGWNTEAFF

j_call: TRBJ1-3
d_call: NA
v_call: TRBV7-2
clone_size: NA
cdr3_nt: TGTGCCAGCAGCTTAGGGGGAAACACCATATATTTT
cdr3_aa: CASSLGGNTIYF

j_call: TRBJ1-6
d_call: TRBD1
v_call: TRBV30
clone_size: NA
cdr3_nt: TGTGCCTGGAGCCTCCGCGGGACAGGAGATTCACCCCTCCACTTT
cdr3_aa: CAWSLRGTGDSPLHF

j_call: TRBJ1-1
d_call: NA
v_call: TRBV9
clone_size: NA
cdr3_nt: TGTGCCAGCAGCGTAAGACAGTCCATGAACACTGAAGCTTTCTTT
cdr3_aa: CASSVRQSMNTEAFF

j_call: TRBJ2-7
d_call: NA
v_call: TRBV30
clone_size: NA
cdr3_nt: TGTGCCTGGAGTAGGGACGGCCCCGTCTACGAGCAGTACTTC
cdr3_aa: CAWSRDGPVYEQYF

j_call: TRBJ2-2
d_call: TRBD2
v_call: TRBV7-3
clone_size: NA
cdr3_nt: TGTGCCAGCAGCTTACTAGCGGGAGAGATAGGCGGGGAGCTGTTTTTT
cdr3_aa: CASSLLAGEIGGELFF

j_call: TRBJ1-1
d_call: NA
v_call: TRBV6-1
clone_size: NA
cdr3_nt: TGTGCCAGCAGTGAAGTGCGGCTATGGGACGTCGGAGCTTTCTTT
cdr3_aa: CASSEVRLWDVGAFF

j_call: TRBJ2-5
d_call: TRBD1
v_call: TRBV7-6
clone_size: NA
cdr3_nt: TGTGCCAGCAGCCCCTCTCAGGACAGGAGGGAGACCCAGTACTTC
cdr3_aa: CASSPSQDRRETQYF

j_call: TRBJ2-3
d_call: TRBD2
v_call: TRBV7-3
clone_size: NA
cdr3_nt: TGTGCCAGCAGCCCCGGGGGGGTCACAGATACGCAGTATTTT
cdr3_aa: CASSPGGVTDTQYF

j_call: TRBJ2-5
d_call: NA
v_call: TRBV3-1/TRBV3-2
clone_size: NA
cdr3_nt: TGTGCCAGCAGCCAAGATCGGCCAGGGCTAGCTCCCCGAGAGACCCAGTACTTC
cdr3_aa: CASSQDRPGLAPRETQYF

j_call: TRBJ1-2
d_call: NA
v_call: TRBV7-9
clone_size: NA
cdr3_nt: TGTGCCAGCAGCTCGGGACGGAACTATGGCTACACCTTC
cdr3_aa: CASSSGRNYGYTF

j_call: TRBJ1-5
d_call: TRBD1
v_call: TRBV27
clone_size: NA
cdr3_nt: TGTGCCAGCAGCAAGGACAGGGAGGGCAATCAGCCCCAGCATTTT
cdr3_aa: CASSKDREGNQPQHF

j_call: TRBJ1-4
d_call: NA
v_call: TRBV23-1
clone_size: NA
cdr3_nt: TGCGCCACGCAACGGAGGGTTACTAATGAAAAACTGTTTTTT
cdr3_aa: CATQRRVTNEKLFF

j_call: TRBJ2-2
d_call: TRBD2
v_call: TRBV9
clone_size: NA
cdr3_nt: TGTGCCAGCAGCGTCCCATCTCCCTCGACTAGCGGGGTGAACACCGGGGAGCTGTTTTTT
cdr3_aa: CASSVPSPSTSGVNTGELFF

j_call: TRBJ2-7
d_call: NA
v_call: TRBV7-9
clone_size: NA
cdr3_nt: TGTGCCAGCAGCTTCGGCAACGAGCAGTACTTC
cdr3_aa: CASSFGNEQYF

j_call: TRBJ1-1
d_call: NA
v_call: TRBV19
clone_size: NA
cdr3_nt: TGTGCCAGTAGTATACGGAACACTGAAGCTTTCTTT
cdr3_aa: CASSIRNTEAFF

j_call: TRBJ2-7
d_call: TRBD1
v_call: TRBV6-2/TRBV6-3
clone_size: NA
cdr3_nt: TGTGCCAGCAGTGGGTCCCGGGACAGCCTAAGAACCTCAAATTACGAGCAGTACTTC
cdr3_aa: CASSGSRDSLRTSNYEQYF

j_call: TRBJ2-5
d_call: TRBD1
v_call: TRBV5-5
clone_size: NA
cdr3_nt: TGTGCCAGCAGCCCGGGACAGGGGTTGAACCAAGAGACCCAGTACTTC
cdr3_aa: CASSPGQGLNQETQYF

j_call: TRBJ1-3
d_call: NA
v_call: TRBV6-5
clone_size: NA
cdr3_nt: TGTGCCAGCACCCTACTTGGGCAGGGTGTAAACACCATATATTTT
cdr3_aa: CASTLLGQGVNTIYF

j_call: TRBJ1-4
d_call: TRBD1
v_call: TRBV11-2
clone_size: NA
cdr3_nt: TGTGCCAGCACCTTGACAGGGCCGAGCGAAAAACTGTTTTTT
cdr3_aa: CASTLTGPSEKLFF

j_call: TRBJ1-6
d_call: NA
v_call: TRBV19
clone_size: NA
cdr3_nt: TGTGCCAGTAGTATCCGGGGGAATTCACCCCTCCACTTT
cdr3_aa: CASSIRGNSPLHF

j_call: TRBJ1-1
d_call: NA
v_call: TRBV5-1
clone_size: NA
cdr3_nt: TGCGCCAGCAGCTTGGCAACGACTGAAGCTTTCTTT
cdr3_aa: CASSLATTEAFF

j_call: TRBJ1-6
d_call: NA
v_call: TRBV20-1
clone_size: NA
cdr3_nt: TGCAGTGCTAGTGCCGGAGGGCCTATTAATTCACCCCTCCACTTT
cdr3_aa: CSASAGGPINSPLHF

j_call: TRBJ1-5
d_call: NA
v_call: TRBV5-4
clone_size: NA
cdr3_nt: TGTGCCAGCAGCTTGGAGGGGGGTCAGCCCCAGCATTTT
cdr3_aa: CASSLEGGQPQHF

j_call: TRBJ2-1
d_call: TRBD2
v_call: TRBV3-1/TRBV3-2
clone_size: once
cdr3_nt: TGTGCCAGCAGCCAAGTCTTAGCCTTTGGTAGCGGGGGGCTTCCTGACAATGAGCAGTTCTTC
cdr3_aa: CASSQVLAFGSGGLPDNEQFF